These 20 T cell receptor beta chains came from one sample sequenced in a study of blood T cell repertoires in COVID-19. Sequenced by immunoSEQ multiplex PCR; TCRdb stores in-frame clones only, minus some. Among roughly 86,000 clones listed, 82% were seen once. The specimen was peripheral blood. Every receptor here comes from a human donor in a cohort sampled during active COVID-19.

The V and J genes are TRBV7-2 and TRBJ2-7, with D perhaps matching TRBD1 (5 bases). Germline CDR1 and CDR2: SGHTA and FQGNSA. Trimming removed 0 bases at V and 7 bases at J, with 13 bases between. This CDR3 contains 14 residues. Here the CDR3 DNA reads TGTGCCAGCAGCTTAGCGCTAACCTCAGGGGAGCAGTACTTC. It specifies CASSLALTSGEQYF.

V and J are TRBV27 and TRBJ2-1; D remains ambiguous. This CDR3 has 16 amino acids. Per germline, CDR1 MNHEY and CDR2 SMNVEV (reference sequence). The V end was cut by 8 bases, the J end by 4 bases, with 21 bases between. The CDR3 is CASRGLLQTLYNEQFF. CDR3 bases: TGTGCCAGCCGTGGGTTGCTACAGACACTTTACAATGAGCAGTTCTTC.

This chain links TRBV5-6 with TRBJ2-4, with D possibly TRBD1 on 5 matching bases. CDR1 SGHDT and CDR2 YYEEEE come from the germline V gene. The CDR3 consists of 18 residues. Deletions cut 0 bases from V and 0 bases from J, with 16 bases between. The CDR3 is CASSLVDTSMLAKNIQYF. As DNA, the CDR3 is TGTGCCAGCAGCTTGGTGGACACTTCGATGTTAGCCAAAAACATTCAGTACTTC.

There are a few counts of this clone. The chain links TRBV19 to TRBJ1-4; 8 positions match TRBD1. CDR3 length: 16 amino acids. The ends lost 5 bases at V and 5 bases at J; junction bases unmatched: 10. The germline CDR1 and CDR2 sequences are LNHDA and SQIVND (reference sequence). Here the CDR3 DNA reads TGTGCCAGTAGTTTGGGACAGGTAGTGCGAAATGAAAAACTGTTTTTT. Protein sequence: CASSLGQVVRNEKLFF.

This clone was seen just once. The chain uses TRBV19 and TRBJ2-7; TRBD2 might be the D (6 bases). The CDR3 runs to 14 residues. Per germline, CDR1 LNHDA and CDR2 SQIVND (reference sequence). V was cut by 1 base and J by 3 bases, with 10 bases left in between. In DNA form, the CDR3 reads TGTGCCAGTAGTATAGGGGACTTCAACTACGAGCAGTACTTC. It codes for CASSIGDFNYEQYF.

The CDR3 sequence: CASGRGGSTDTQYF. CDR3 bases: TGTGCCTCGGGGCGGGGGGGATCCACAGATACGCAGTATTTT. The rearrangement links TRBV6-5 to TRBJ2-3, with 9 positions matching TRBD2. CDR3 length: 14 residues. CDR1 and CDR2 (germline): MNHEY, SVGAGI. V was clipped by 11 bases and J by 2 bases; unmatched bases: 8.

The V call is TRBV10-3, the J call TRBJ2-7, with TRBD1 matching over 9 bases. This CDR3 comprises 15 residues. Germline assignment: CDR1 ENHRY and CDR2 SYGVKD. V was clipped by 2 bases and J by 0 bases; unmatched bases: 2. The CDR3 is CAISEDRGSSYEQYF. The CDR3 region has the DNA TGTGCCATCAGTGAGGACAGGGGGAGCTCCTACGAGCAGTACTTC.

The J gene is TRBJ2-3, the V gene TRBV20-1; 11 bases line up with TRBD1. The CDR3 loop spans 14 amino acids. The V gene's germline CDR1 is DFQATT and CDR2 SNEGSKA (reference sequence). After removal of 3 bases from V and 4 bases from J, the junction contained 3 bases not matched to a gene. CDR3 DNA sequence: TGCAGTGCTAGTGGGACAGGGGGTGCAGATACGCAGTATTTT. It is translated as CSASGTGGADTQYF.

The chain is built from TRBV5-4 and TRBJ1-2; 11 positions match TRBD1. The CDR3 length is 15 residues. V trimming: 3 bases; J trimming: 8 bases; junction bases outside the gene matches: 9. Germline lookup yields CDR1 SGHNT and CDR2 YYREEE (reference sequence). The chain's CDR3 is CASSSGGQGAHGYTF. The CDR3 bases are TGTGCCAGCAGCTCCGGAGGACAGGGGGCTCACGGCTACACCTTC.

This clone has just one count. V and J are TRBV28 and TRBJ1-1; TRBD1 matches at 7 bases. The CDR3 spans 17 residues. Trimming removed 3 bases from V and 5 bases from J; junction bases left unmatched: 15. Looked up from germline, CDR1 is MDHEN and CDR2 is SYDVKM. CDR3 residues: CASSLDVVRGRRTEAFF. The CDR3 nucleotides are TGTGCCAGCAGTTTGGACGTCGTGAGGGGGCGCCGGACTGAAGCTTTCTTT.

CDR3 amino acids: CASSRTGGFDEQFF. For the CDR3, the DNA is TGTGCCAGTAGTAGGACAGGGGGTTTCGATGAGCAGTTCTTC. This chain connects TRBV19 to TRBJ2-1; the match to TRBD1 covers 10 bases. Per the germline V gene, CDR1 is LNHDA and CDR2 is SQIVND (reference sequence). V trimming: 4 bases; J trimming: 8 bases; junction bases outside the gene matches: 5. The CDR3 consists of 14 residues. The complete variable domain, with remaining parts taken from reference TRBV19 and TRBJ2-1, reads DGGITQSPKYLFRKEGQNVTLSCEQNLNHDAMYWYRQDPGQGLRLIYYSQIVNDFQKGDIAEGYSVSREKKESFPLTVTSAQKNPTAFYLCASSRTGGFDEQFFGPGTRLTVL.

By sample fraction, this clone is medium-sized. DNA of the CDR3: TGTGCCACCGACAGCGCGAACACCGGGGAGCTGTTTTTT. Translation: CATDSANTGELFF. The chain employs TRBV7-9 and TRBJ2-2; possibly TRBD1 for D (5 bases). The CDR3 runs 13 residues. Germline-derived CDR1 and CDR2 are SEHNR and FQNEAQ (reference sequence). Trimming cost V 10 bases and J 0 bases, with 9 bases left between them.

The chain recombines TRBV7-6 with TRBJ1-3; D might be TRBD1 (5 bases). Trimming left V 1 base short and J 9 bases short, with 19 bases between. The germline V gene has CDR1 SGHVS and CDR2 FNYEAQ. The length of the CDR3 is 16 residues. In nucleotides, the CDR3 is TGTGCCAGCAGCTTAGGGAATCGTGGGGTCGGGGGCACCATATATTTT. It translates to CASSLGNRGVGGTIYF.

The DNA of the CDR3 is TGCGCCAGCAGCTTGGCCGGGACAGGCTCCTACGAGCAGTACTTC. This gives the protein CASSLAGTGSYEQYF. This sequence joins TRBV5-1 and TRBJ2-7, with 8 nucleotides matching TRBD1. This CDR3 is 15 amino acids long. CDR1 and CDR2 (germline): SGHRS, YFSETQ. With 0 bases clipped from V and 0 bases from J, the junction kept 2 bases outside the gene matches.

This sequence joins TRBV6-2 or TRBV6-3 and TRBJ1-1; D is possibly TRBD1 (5 bases). Trimming pared 4 bases from V and 8 bases from J, leaving 20 bases between. CDR1 is MNHEY and CDR2 is SVGEGT in the germline V gene. The CDR3 length is 15 residues. CDR3 region: CASSSLQGRAFEAFF. Here the CDR3 DNA reads TGTGCCAGCAGTTCCCTCCAAGGCAGGGCCTTCGAAGCTTTCTTT.

The chain couples TRBV5-1 to TRBJ2-5; 16 bases line up with TRBD2. V lost 4 bases and J lost 5; bases outside the gene matches: 5. CDR3 length equals 16 residues. The germline V gene has CDR1 SGHRS and CDR2 YFSETQ. The CDR3 region has the DNA TGCGCCAGCAGCCCCGGGACTAGCGGGGGGGCGGAGACCCAGTACTTC. Protein: CASSPGTSGGAETQYF.

This clone has a count of ten or more. The DNA for the CDR3 is TGTGCCAGCAGCCGTCGGACTAGCGGGGGCCAACGGGAGACCCAGTACTTC. It yields the protein CASSRRTSGGQRETQYF. The chain links TRBV3-1 (or the pseudogene TRBV3-2) to TRBJ2-5, with 13 bases lining up with TRBD2. Germline loops: CDR1 LGHDT, CDR2 YNNKEL (reference sequence). CDR3 length: 17 residues. The J segment lost 5 bases and the V segment lost 4 bases, leaving 10 bases of the junction unmatched.

The chain employs TRBV28 and TRBJ1-5, with TRBD1 as a possible D gene (5 bases). Between the trimmed V and J ends, which lost 8 bases and 2 bases, there was a span of 16 bases. CDR1 MDHEN and CDR2 SYDVKM come from the germline V gene. The CDR3 spans 15 residues. CDR3 protein: CASRRGGGGNQPQHF. The CDR3 region has the DNA TGTGCCAGCCGCAGAGGTGGGGGGGGCAATCAGCCCCAGCATTTT.

This clone appeared a few times. Other DNA sequences of this sample code for an identical CDR3. The J gene is TRBJ2-3, the V gene TRBV11-2; 8 positions agree with TRBD2. Germline values: CDR1 SGHAT, CDR2 FQNNGV. This CDR3 contains 17 residues. V trimming: 4 bases; J trimming: 2 bases; junction bases outside the gene matches: 11. CDR3 in DNA: TGTGCCAGCAGCTCCGGGGGGGCAGGCGGATACACAGATACGCAGTATTTT. Amino acid sequence: CASSSGGAGGYTDTQYF.

The chain has TRBV28 and TRBJ2-3, with D possibly matching TRBD2 (6 bases). The CDR3 runs to 16 residues. CDR1 and CDR2 from the germline V gene are MDHEN and SYDVKM. V lost 3 bases and J lost 1, with 14 bases in between. The CDR3 reads CASSFPASGGTDTQYF. The DNA for the CDR3 is TGTGCCAGCAGTTTCCCAGCCTCGGGGGGCACAGATACGCAGTATTTT.